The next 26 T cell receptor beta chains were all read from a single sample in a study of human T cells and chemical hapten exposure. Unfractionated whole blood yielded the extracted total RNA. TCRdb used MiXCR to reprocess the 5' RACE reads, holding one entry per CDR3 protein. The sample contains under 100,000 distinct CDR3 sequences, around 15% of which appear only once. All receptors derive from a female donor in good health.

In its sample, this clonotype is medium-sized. The CDR3 loop reads CASQTSGGAMEQFF. The DNA of the CDR3 is TGTGCCAGCCAGACTAGCGGGGGGGCTATGGAGCAGTTCTTC. The rearrangement joins TRBV6-2 or TRBV6-3 to TRBJ2-1, with 14 bases matching TRBD2. V gave up 8 bases and J gave up 10 bases; unmatched junction bases: 7. Germline V CDR1 and CDR2: MNHEY, SVGEGT. The CDR3 loop spans 14 amino acids.

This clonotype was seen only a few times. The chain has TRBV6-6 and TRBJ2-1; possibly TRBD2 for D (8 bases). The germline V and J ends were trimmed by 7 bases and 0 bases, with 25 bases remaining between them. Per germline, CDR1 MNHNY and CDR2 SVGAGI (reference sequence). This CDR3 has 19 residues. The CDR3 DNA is TGTGCCAGCACACCCTACGGGACAGATCTAGCGGGCTCCTACAATGAGCAGTTCTTC. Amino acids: CASTPYGTDLAGSYNEQFF.

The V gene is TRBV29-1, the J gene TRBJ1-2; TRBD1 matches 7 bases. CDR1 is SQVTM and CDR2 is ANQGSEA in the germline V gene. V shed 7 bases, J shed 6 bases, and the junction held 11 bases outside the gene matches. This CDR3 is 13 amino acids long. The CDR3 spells CSGGGDRNHGYTF. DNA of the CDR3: TGCAGCGGTGGGGGGGACAGAAATCATGGCTACACCTTC.

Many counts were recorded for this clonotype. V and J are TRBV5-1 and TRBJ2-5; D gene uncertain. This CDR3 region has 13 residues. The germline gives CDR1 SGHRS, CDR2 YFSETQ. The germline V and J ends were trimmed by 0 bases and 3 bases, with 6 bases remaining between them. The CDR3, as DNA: TGCGCCAGCAGCTTGGGGGCCGAAGAGACCCAGTACTTC. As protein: CASSLGAEETQYF.

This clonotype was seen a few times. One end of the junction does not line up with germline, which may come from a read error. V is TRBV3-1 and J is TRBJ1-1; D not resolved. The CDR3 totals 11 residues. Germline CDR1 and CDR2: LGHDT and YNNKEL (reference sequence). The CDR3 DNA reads TGTGCCAGCAGCCAGGCCTCCCGGGTTCTCTTT. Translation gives CASSQASRVLF.

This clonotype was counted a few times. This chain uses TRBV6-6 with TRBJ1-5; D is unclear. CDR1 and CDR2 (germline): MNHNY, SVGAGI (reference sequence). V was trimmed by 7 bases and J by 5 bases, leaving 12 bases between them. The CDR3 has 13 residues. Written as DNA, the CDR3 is TGTGCCAGCATGAGGACCCCTGATCAGCCCCAGCATTTT. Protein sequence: CASMRTPDQPQHF.

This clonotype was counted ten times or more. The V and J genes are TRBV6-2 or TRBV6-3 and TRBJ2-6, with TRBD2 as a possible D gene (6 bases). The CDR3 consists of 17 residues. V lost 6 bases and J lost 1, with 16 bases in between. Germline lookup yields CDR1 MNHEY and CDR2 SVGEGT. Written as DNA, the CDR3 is TGTGCCAGCAGCGGGGACTTCGTCAATTCTGGGGCCAACGTCCTGACTTTC. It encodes CASSGDFVNSGANVLTF.

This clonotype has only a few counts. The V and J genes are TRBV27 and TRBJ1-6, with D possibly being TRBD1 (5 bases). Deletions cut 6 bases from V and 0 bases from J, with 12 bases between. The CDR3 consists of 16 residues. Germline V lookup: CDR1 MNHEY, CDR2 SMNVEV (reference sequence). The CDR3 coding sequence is TGTGCCAGCAGATTGACAGAGCTCTCCTATAATTCACCCCTCCACTTT. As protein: CASRLTELSYNSPLHF.

The CDR3 reads CSVEVGRVDYGYTF. CDR3 DNA sequence: TGCAGCGTTGAGGTGGGCAGGGTGGACTATGGCTACACCTTC. The chain is built from TRBV29-1 and TRBJ1-2, with TRBD1 as a possible D gene (5 bases). Trimming shortened V by 3 bases and J by 3 bases, and 14 bases separated the two germline ends. This CDR3 comprises 14 residues. The germline CDR1 and CDR2 sequences are SQVTM and ANQGSEA.

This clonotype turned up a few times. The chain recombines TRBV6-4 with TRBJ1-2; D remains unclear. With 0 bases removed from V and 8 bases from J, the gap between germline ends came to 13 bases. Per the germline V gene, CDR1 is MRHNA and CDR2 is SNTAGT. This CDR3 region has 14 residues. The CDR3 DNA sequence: TGTGCCAGCAGTGACTCCGGGGAAACGGGCGGCTACACCTTC. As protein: CASSDSGETGGYTF.

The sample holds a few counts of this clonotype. The CDR3 nucleotides read TGCGCCAGCAGCTTGGGACTAGCGGGAGAACAAGAGACCCAGTACTTC. Translated, it gives CASSLGLAGEQETQYF. The rearrangement uses TRBV5-1 and TRBJ2-5; 12 bases line up with TRBD2. This CDR3 is built from 16 residues. Trimming took 0 bases from V and 2 from J; bases not matched to a gene: 2. Germline V lookup: CDR1 SGHRS, CDR2 YFSETQ.

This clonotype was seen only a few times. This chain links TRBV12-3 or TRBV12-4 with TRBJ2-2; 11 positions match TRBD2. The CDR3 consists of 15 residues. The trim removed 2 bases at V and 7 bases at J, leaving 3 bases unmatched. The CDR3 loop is CASSLLAGGYGELFF. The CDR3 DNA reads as TGTGCCAGCAGTTTACTAGCGGGAGGATACGGGGAGCTGTTTTTT.

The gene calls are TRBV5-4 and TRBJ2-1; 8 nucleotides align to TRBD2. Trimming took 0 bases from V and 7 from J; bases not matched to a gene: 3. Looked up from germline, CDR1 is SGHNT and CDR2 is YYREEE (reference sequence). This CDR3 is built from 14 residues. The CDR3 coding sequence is TGTGCCAGCAGCTTGGGGACTAGCACGAATGAGCAGTTCTTC. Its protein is CASSLGTSTNEQFF. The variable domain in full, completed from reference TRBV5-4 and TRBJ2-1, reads ETGVTQSPTHLIKTRGQQVTLRCSSQSGHNTVSWYQQALGQGPQFIFQYYREEENGRGNFPPRFSGLQFPNYSSELNVNALELDDSALYLCASSLGTSTNEQFFGPGTRLTVL.

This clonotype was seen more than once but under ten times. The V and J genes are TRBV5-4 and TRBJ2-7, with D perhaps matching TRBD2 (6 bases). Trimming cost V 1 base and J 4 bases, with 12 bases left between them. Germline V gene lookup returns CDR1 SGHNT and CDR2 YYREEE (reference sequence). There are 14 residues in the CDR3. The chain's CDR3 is CASSLFGGAYEQYF. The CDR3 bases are TGTGCCAGCAGCTTGTTCGGCGGGGCGTACGAGCAGTACTTC. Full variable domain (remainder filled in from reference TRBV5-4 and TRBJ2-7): ETGVTQSPTHLIKTRGQQVTLRCSSQSGHNTVSWYQQALGQGPQFIFQYYREEENGRGNFPPRFSGLQFPNYSSELNVNALELDDSALYLCASSLFGGAYEQYFGPGTRLTVT.

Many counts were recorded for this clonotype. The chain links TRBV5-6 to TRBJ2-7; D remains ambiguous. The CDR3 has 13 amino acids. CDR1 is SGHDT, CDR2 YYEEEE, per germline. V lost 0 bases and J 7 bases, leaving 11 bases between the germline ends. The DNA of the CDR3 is TGTGCCAGCAGCTTGGCGTCCATAGGGGAGCAGTACTTC. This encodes CASSLASIGEQYF.

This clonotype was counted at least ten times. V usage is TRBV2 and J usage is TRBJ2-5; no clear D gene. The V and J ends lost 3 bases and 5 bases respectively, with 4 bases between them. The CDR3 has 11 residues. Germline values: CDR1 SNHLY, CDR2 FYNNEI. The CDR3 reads CASSDGETQYF. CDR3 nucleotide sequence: TGTGCCAGCAGTGACGGGGAGACCCAGTACTTC. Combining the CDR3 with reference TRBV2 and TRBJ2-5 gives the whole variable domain EPEVTQTPSHQVTQMGQEVILRCVPISNHLYFYWYRQILGQKVEFLVSFYNNEISEKSEIFDDQFSVERPDGSNFTLKIRSTKLEDSAMYFCASSDGETQYFGPGTRLLVL.

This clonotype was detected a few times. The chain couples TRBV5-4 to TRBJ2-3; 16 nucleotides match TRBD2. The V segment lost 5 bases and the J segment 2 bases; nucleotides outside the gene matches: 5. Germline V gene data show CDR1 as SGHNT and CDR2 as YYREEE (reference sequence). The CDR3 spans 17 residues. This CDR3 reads CASSPGLAGGLTDTQYF. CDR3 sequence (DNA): TGTGCCAGCAGTCCGGGACTAGCGGGAGGGCTCACAGATACGCAGTATTTT.

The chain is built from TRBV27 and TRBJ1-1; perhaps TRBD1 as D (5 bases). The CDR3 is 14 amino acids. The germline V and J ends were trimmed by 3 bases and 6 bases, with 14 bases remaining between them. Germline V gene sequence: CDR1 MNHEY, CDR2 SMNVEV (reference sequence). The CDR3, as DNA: TGTGCCAGCAGTTTGTCGTCGTCGGGGGCTGAAGCTTTCTTT. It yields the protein CASSLSSSGAEAFF.

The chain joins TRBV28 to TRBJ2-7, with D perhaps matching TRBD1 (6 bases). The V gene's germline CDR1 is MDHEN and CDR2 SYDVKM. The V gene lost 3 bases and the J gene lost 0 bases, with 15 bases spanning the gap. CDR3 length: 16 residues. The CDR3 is CASSFARGGPSYEQYF. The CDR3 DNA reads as TGTGCCAGCAGTTTCGCCCGAGGGGGACCCTCCTACGAGCAGTACTTC.

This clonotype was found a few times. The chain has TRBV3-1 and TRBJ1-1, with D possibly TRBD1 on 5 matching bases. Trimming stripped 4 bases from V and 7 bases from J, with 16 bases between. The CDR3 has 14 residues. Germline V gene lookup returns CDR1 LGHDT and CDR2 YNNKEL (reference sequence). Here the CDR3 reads CASSPKRGTNEAFF. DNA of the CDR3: TGTGCCAGCAGCCCGAAAAGGGGCACCAATGAAGCTTTCTTT. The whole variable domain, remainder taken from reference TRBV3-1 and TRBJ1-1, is DTAVSQTPKYLVTQMGNDKSIKCEQNLGHDTMYWYKQDSKKFLKIMFSYNNKELIINETVPNRFSPKSPDKAHLNLHINSLELGDSAVYFCASSPKRGTNEAFFGQGTRLTVV.

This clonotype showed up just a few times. Written as DNA, the CDR3 is TGTGCCAGCAGTTCGATAGGGGCCTTTGAAGCTTTCTTT. This gives the protein CASSSIGAFEAFF. This chain joins TRBV12-3 or TRBV12-4 and TRBJ1-1; possibly TRBD1 for D (5 bases). The V and J ends lost 4 bases and 7 bases respectively, with 13 bases between them. This CDR3 spans 13 amino acids.

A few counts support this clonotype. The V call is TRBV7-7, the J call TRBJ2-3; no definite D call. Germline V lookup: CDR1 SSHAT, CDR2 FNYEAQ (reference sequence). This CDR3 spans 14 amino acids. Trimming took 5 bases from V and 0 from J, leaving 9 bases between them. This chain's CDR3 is CASSVLPSTDTQYF. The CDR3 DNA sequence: TGTGCCAGCAGCGTCCTACCTAGCACAGATACGCAGTATTTT.

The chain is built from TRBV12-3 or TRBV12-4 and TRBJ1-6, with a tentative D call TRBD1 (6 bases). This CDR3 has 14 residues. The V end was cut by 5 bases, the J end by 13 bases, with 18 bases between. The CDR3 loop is CASSPGDNRFPLHF. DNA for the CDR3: TGTGCCAGCAGTCCGGGGGACAACCGATTTCCCCTCCACTTT.

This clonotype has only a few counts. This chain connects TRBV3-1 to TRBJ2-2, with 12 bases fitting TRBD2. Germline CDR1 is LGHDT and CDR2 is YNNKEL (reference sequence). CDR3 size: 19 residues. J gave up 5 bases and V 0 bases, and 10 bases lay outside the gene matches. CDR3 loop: CASSQDSRLAGVGTGELFF. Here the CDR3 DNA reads TGTGCCAGCAGCCAAGATAGTCGACTAGCGGGAGTCGGTACCGGGGAGCTGTTTTTT.

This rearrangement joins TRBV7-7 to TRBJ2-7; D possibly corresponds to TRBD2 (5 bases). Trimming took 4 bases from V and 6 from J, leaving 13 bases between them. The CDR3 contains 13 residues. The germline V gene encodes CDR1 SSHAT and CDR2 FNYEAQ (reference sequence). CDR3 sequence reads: CASSSSGGGEQYF. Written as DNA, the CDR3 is TGTGCCAGCAGCTCCTCGGGCGGAGGCGAGCAGTACTTC.

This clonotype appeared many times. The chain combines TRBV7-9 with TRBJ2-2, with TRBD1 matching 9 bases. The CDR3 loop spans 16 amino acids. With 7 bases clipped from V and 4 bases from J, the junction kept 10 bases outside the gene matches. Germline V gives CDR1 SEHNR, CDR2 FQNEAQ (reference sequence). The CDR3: CASIKLGTGRTGELFF. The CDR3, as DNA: TGTGCCAGCATCAAATTGGGGACAGGGCGCACCGGGGAGCTGTTTTTT.